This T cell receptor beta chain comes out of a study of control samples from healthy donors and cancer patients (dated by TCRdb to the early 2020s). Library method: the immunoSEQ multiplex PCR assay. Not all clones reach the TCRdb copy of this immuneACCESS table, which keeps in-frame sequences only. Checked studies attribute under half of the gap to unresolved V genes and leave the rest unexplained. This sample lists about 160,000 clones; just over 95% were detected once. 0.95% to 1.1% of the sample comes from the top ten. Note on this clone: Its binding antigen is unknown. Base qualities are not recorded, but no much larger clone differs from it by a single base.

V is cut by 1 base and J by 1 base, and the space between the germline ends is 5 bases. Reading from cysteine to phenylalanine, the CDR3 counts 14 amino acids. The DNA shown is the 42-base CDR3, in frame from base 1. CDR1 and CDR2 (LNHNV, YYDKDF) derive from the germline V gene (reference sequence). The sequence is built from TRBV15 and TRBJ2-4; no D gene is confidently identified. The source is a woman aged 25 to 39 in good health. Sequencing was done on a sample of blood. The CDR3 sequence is CATSRGVAKNIQYF. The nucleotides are TGTGCCACCAGCAGAGGGGTGGCCAAAAACATTCAGTACTTC. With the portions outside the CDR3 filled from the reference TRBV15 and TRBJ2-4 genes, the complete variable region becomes DAMVIQNPRYQVTQFGKPVTLSCSQTLNHNVMYWYQQKSSQAPKLLFHYYDKDFNNEADTPDNFQSRRPNTSFCFLDIRSPGLGDTAMYLCATSRGVAKNIQYFGAGTRLSVL.